This T cell receptor (beta chain) came from a study of blood T cell repertoires in COVID-19. Study information: T cells, B-cell-depleted T cells, or PBMCs provided the cDNA or gDNA that served as material.

Sequencing was performed with immunoSEQ multiplex PCR; in TCRdb, only in-frame clones are kept and a portion is missing. The data contain a few hundred thousand clones, roughly 80% of them singletons. With 0 bases removed from V and 7 bases from J, the gap between germline ends came to 15 bases. The germline V gene encodes CDR1 KGHSH and CDR2 LQKENI. This CDR3 has 16 amino acids. The chain recombines TRBV18 with TRBJ2-2, with a tentative D call TRBD1 (5 bases). The source material was peripheral blood. This sequence originates from a woman aged 55-69 years with acute or convalescent COVID-19. CDR3 region: CASSPPPLTADGELFF. The CDR3 DNA sequence: TGTGCCAGCTCACCACCCCCGCTGACAGCTGACGGGGAGCTGTTTTTT.